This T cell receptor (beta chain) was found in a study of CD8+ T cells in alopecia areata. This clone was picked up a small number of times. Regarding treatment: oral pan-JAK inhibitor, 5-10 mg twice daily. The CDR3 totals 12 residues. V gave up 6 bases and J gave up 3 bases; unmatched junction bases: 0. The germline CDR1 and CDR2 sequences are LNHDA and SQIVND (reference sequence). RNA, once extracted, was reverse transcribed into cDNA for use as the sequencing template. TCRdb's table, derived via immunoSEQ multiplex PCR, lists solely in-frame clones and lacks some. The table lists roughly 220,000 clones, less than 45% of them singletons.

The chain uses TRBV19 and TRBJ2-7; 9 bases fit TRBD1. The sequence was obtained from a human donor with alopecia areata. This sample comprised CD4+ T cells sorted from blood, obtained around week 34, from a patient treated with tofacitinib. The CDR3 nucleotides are TGTGCCAGTAGGGACAGGGGCTACGAGCAGTACTTC. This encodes CASRDRGYEQYF. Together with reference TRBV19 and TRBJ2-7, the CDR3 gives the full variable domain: DGGITQSPKYLFRKEGQNVTLSCEQNLNHDAMYWYRQDPGQGLRLIYYSQIVNDFQKGDIAEGYSVSREKKESFPLTVTSAQKNPTAFYLCASRDRGYEQYFGPGTRLTVT.